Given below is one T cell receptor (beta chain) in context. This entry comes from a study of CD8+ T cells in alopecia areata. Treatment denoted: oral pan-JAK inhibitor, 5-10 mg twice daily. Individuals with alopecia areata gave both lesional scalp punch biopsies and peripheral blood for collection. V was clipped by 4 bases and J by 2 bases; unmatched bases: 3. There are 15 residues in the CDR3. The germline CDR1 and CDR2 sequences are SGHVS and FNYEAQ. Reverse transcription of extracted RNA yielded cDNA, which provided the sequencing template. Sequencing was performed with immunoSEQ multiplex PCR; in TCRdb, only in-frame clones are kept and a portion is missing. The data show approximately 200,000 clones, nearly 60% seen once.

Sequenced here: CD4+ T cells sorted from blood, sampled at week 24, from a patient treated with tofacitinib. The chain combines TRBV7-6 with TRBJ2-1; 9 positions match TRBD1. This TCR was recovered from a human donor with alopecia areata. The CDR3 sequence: CASSWGTGTYNEQFF. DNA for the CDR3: TGTGCCAGCAGCTGGGGGACAGGGACCTACAATGAGCAGTTCTTC.